The rows below give T cell receptor beta chains drawn from one sample of a study of blood T cell repertoires in COVID-19. Produced via immunoSEQ multiplex PCR; TCRdb's table is partial and in-frame only. The sample includes some 200,000 clones, 80% to 90% seen only once; the top ten take under 4%. Sample: PBMCs or T cells enriched from blood (not recorded which). The receptors come from a middle-aged woman with acute COVID-19. Each CDR3 is given with its conserved first and last residue. D genes are given only for firm matches. Where a row states a size, it is once, few, many or the class of an expanded clone; other rows omit it.

J gene: TRBJ1-1
V gene: TRBV7-2
D gene: .
clone size: .
CDR3 protein: CASSWGDEGAFF
CDR3 DNA: TGTGCCAGCAGCTGGGGGGACGAAGGGGCTTTCTTT

J gene: TRBJ1-2
V gene: TRBV24-1
D gene: TRBD1
clone size: .
CDR3 protein: CATSDQPGQGANGYTF
CDR3 DNA: TGTGCCACCAGTGATCAACCGGGACAGGGGGCGAATGGCTACACCTTC

J gene: TRBJ1-4
V gene: TRBV5-1
D gene: TRBD1
clone size: .
CDR3 protein: CASSRGQGYEKLFF
CDR3 DNA: TGCGCCAGCAGCCGGGGACAGGGTTATGAAAAACTGTTTTTT

J gene: TRBJ1-4
V gene: TRBV5-1
D gene: .
clone size: .
CDR3 protein: CASSLIGSQKLFF
CDR3 DNA: TGCGCCAGCAGCTTGATCGGGAGCCAAAAACTGTTTTTT

J gene: TRBJ2-5
V gene: TRBV29-1
D gene: TRBD1
clone size: .
CDR3 protein: CSVTGQQETQYF
CDR3 DNA: TGCAGCGTTACGGGACAGCAAGAGACCCAGTACTTC

J gene: TRBJ1-2
V gene: TRBV6-5
D gene: TRBD1
clone size: .
CDR3 protein: CASSYMTGTGTGYTF
CDR3 DNA: TGTGCCAGCAGTTACATGACCGGGACAGGGACCGGCTACACCTTC

J gene: TRBJ1-1
V gene: TRBV6-6
D gene: .
clone size: .
CDR3 protein: CATKNLVREAFF
CDR3 DNA: TGTGCCACCAAGAATTTAGTCAGGGAAGCTTTCTTT

J gene: TRBJ2-1
V gene: TRBV6-4
D gene: TRBD2
clone size: .
CDR3 protein: CASSESSGASNEQFF
CDR3 DNA: TGTGCCAGCAGTGAATCTAGCGGGGCCTCCAATGAGCAGTTCTTC

J gene: TRBJ1-5
V gene: TRBV3-1/TRBV3-2
D gene: TRBD1
clone size: .
CDR3 protein: CASSQGRTGGVYSNQPQHF
CDR3 DNA: TGTGCCAGCAGCCAAGGCCGGACAGGGGGCGTCTATAGCAATCAGCCCCAGCATTTT

J gene: TRBJ1-1
V gene: TRBV2
D gene: TRBD1
clone size: once
CDR3 protein: CASSGRPQGTEAFF
CDR3 DNA: TGTGCCAGCAGTGGTCGCCCACAGGGGACTGAAGCTTTCTTT

J gene: TRBJ1-3
V gene: TRBV10-1
D gene: .
clone size: .
CDR3 protein: CASSDFGSSGNTIYF
CDR3 DNA: TGCGCCAGCAGTGATTTCGGGAGCTCTGGAAACACCATATATTTT

J gene: TRBJ1-4
V gene: TRBV2
D gene: .
clone size: few
CDR3 protein: CASSVLRGDRKKLFF
CDR3 DNA: TGTGCCAGCAGCGTCCTCCGGGGGGATAGGAAAAAACTGTTTTTT

J gene: TRBJ2-5
V gene: TRBV6-2/TRBV6-3
D gene: TRBD2
clone size: few
CDR3 protein: CASSYYGGAQETQYF
CDR3 DNA: TGTGCCAGCAGTTACTACGGGGGGGCTCAAGAGACCCAGTACTTC

J gene: TRBJ2-1
V gene: TRBV7-3
D gene: .
clone size: .
CDR3 protein: CASSLGGSTDNEQFF
CDR3 DNA: TGTGCCAGCAGCTTAGGGGGGTCGACGGACAATGAGCAGTTCTTC

J gene: TRBJ1-1
V gene: TRBV11-1
D gene: .
clone size: .
CDR3 protein: CASSLDRVTEAFF
CDR3 DNA: TGTGCCAGCAGCTTAGACAGGGTGACTGAAGCTTTCTTT

J gene: TRBJ1-2
V gene: TRBV7-8
D gene: .
clone size: few
CDR3 protein: CASSQANYGYTF
CDR3 DNA: TGTGCCAGCTCCCAGGCCAACTATGGCTACACCTTC

J gene: TRBJ1-6
V gene: TRBV6-4
D gene: .
clone size: .
CDR3 protein: CASSDGSDNSPLHF
CDR3 DNA: TGTGCCAGCAGTGACGGCTCAGATAATTCACCCCTCCACTTT

J gene: TRBJ1-5
V gene: TRBV12-5
D gene: .
clone size: .
CDR3 protein: CASGSSQGAKGNQPQHF
CDR3 DNA: TGTGCTAGTGGTTCTTCGCAGGGTGCAAAGGGCAATCAGCCCCAGCATTTT

J gene: TRBJ1-1
V gene: TRBV7-9
D gene: .
clone size: .
CDR3 protein: CASSFTPGQLNTEAFF
CDR3 DNA: TGTGCCAGCAGCTTTACCCCCGGACAGCTGAACACTGAAGCTTTCTTT

J gene: TRBJ2-3
V gene: TRBV9
D gene: TRBD1
clone size: .
CDR3 protein: CASSVRGDRGRDTQYF
CDR3 DNA: TGTGCCAGCAGCGTACGCGGGGACAGGGGGCGTGATACGCAGTATTTT

J gene: TRBJ1-1
V gene: TRBV19
D gene: .
clone size: .
CDR3 protein: CATKDRFAEAFF
CDR3 DNA: TGTGCCACCAAGGACAGATTCGCTGAAGCTTTCTTT